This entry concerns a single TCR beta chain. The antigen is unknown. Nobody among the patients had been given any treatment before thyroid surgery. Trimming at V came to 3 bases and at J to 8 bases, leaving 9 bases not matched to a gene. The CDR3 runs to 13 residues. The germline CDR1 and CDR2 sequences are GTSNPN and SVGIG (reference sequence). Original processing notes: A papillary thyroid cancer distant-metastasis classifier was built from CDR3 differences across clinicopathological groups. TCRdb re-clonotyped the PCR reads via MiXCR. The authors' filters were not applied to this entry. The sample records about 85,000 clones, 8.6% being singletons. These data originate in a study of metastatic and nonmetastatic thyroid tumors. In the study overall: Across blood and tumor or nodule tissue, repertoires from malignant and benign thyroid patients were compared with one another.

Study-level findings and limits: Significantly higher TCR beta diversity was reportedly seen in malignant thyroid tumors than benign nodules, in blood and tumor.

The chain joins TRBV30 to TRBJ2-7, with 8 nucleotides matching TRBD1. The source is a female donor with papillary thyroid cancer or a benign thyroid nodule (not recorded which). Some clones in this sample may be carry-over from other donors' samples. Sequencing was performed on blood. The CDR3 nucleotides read TGTGCCTGGAGGTACGAGACAGGGGATCAGCAGTACTTC. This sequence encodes CAWRYETGDQQYF.